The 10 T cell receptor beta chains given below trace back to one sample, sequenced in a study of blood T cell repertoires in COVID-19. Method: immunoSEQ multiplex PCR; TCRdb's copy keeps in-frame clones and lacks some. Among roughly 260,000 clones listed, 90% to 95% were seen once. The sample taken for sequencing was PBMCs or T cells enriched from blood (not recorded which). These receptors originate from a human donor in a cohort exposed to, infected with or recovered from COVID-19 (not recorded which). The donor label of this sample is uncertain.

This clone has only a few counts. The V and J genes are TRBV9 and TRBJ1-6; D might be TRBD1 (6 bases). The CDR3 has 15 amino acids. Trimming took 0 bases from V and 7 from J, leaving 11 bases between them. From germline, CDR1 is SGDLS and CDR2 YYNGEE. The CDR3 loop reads CASSVEGDGNSPLHF. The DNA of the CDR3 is TGTGCCAGCAGCGTAGAGGGGGACGGCAATTCACCCCTCCACTTT.

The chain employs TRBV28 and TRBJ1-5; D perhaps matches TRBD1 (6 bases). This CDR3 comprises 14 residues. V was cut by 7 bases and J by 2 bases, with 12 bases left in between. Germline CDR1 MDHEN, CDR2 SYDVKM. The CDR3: CASIHRAGNQPQHF. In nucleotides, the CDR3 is TGTGCCAGCATTCACAGGGCCGGCAATCAGCCCCAGCATTTT. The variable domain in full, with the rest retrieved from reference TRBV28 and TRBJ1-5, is DVKVTQSSRYLVKRTGEKVFLECVQDMDHENMFWYRQDPGLGLRLIYFSYDVKMKEKGDIPEGYSVSREKKERFSLILESASTNQTSMYLCASIHRAGNQPQHFGDGTRLSIL.

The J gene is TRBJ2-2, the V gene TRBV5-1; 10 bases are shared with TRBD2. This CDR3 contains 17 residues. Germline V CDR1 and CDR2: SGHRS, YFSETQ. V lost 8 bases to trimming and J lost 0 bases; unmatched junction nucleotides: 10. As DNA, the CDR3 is TGCGCCAGTACTCCTAGCGGGGGCGCCGCGAACACCGGGGAGCTGTTTTTT. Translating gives CASTPSGGAANTGELFF. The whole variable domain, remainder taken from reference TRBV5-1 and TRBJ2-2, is KAGVTQTPRYLIKTRGQQVTLSCSPISGHRSVSWYQQTPGQGLQFLFEYFSETQRNKGNFPGRFSGRQFSNSRSEMNVSTLELGDSALYLCASTPSGGAANTGELFFGEGSRLTVL.

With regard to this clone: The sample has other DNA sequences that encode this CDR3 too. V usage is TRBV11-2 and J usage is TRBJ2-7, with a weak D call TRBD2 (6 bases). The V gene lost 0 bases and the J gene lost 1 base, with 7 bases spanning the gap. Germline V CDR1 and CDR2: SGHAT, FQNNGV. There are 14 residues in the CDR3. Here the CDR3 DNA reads TGTGCCAGCAGCTTAGAGGCGGGGTCCTACGAGCAGTACTTC. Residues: CASSLEAGSYEQYF.

The CDR3 sequence is CASSQSYHRDRLQYF. In DNA form, the CDR3 reads TGCGCCAGCAGTCAATCTTATCATCGGGACAGACTCCAGTATTTT. The chain joins TRBV23-1 to TRBJ2-3; 7 bases map to TRBD1. TRBV23-1 is placed among ORFs of uncertain function. The CDR3 extends over 15 amino acids. V gave up 0 bases and J gave up 12 bases; unmatched junction bases: 12.

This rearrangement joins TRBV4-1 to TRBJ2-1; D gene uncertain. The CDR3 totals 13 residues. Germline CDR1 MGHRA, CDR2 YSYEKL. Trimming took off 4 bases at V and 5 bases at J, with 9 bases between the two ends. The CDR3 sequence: CASSLRHHNEQFF. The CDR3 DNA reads TGCGCCAGCAGCCTAAGACACCACAATGAGCAGTTCTTC.

The CDR3: CASSQWWTGELFF. CDR3 bases: TGCGCCAGCAGCCAATGGTGGACAGGTGAACTGTTTTTT. V and J are TRBV4-1 and TRBJ1-4, with 7 positions matching TRBD1. The V and J ends lost 2 bases and 12 bases, in that order; junction bases with no gene match: 6. Germline CDR1 reads MGHRA; CDR2 reads YSYEKL. The length of the CDR3 is 13 residues.

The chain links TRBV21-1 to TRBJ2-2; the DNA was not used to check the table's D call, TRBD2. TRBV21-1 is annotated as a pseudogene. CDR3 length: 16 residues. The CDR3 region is CATSRTSALLTGELFF. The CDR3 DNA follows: TGTGCCACCTCCCGGACTAGCGCTCTTCTCACCGGGGAGCTGTTTTTT.

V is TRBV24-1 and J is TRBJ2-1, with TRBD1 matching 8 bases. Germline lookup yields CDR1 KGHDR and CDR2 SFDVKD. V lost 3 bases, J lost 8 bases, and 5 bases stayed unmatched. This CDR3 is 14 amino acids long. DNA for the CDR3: TGTGCCACCAGTGATCCTGGACAGGGCTATGAGCAGTTCTTC. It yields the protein CATSDPGQGYEQFF.

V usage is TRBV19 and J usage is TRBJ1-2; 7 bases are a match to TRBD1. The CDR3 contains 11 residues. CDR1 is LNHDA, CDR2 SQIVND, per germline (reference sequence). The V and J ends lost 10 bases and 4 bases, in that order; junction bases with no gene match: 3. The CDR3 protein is CATGQSYGYTF. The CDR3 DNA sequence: TGTGCCACGGGACAGAGCTATGGCTACACCTTC.